The 20 T cell receptor beta chains listed next were all sequenced from one sample in a study of CD8+CD57+ T cells in acquired aplastic anemia. For sequencing, patients were chosen who had shown expansion of CD8+CD57+ cells by flow cytometry. The template for TCR beta VDJ and CDR3 sequence profiling was genomic DNA. TCRdb reanalysed the reads using MiXCR and keeps one entry per CDR3 protein. The data contain 200,000 to 250,000 distinct CDR3 sequences, 65% of them singletons. The sample was sorted CD4+, CD8+, or CD8+CD57+ T cells (not recorded which) from PBMCs. These TCRs come from a human donor with aplastic anemia.

The table lists this clonotype with a few counts. The chain is built from TRBV3-1 and TRBJ1-2; 11 bases fit TRBD1. The junction had 7 bases not matched to a gene; V was cut back by 4 bases and J by 6 bases. This CDR3 spans 15 amino acids. Looked up from germline, CDR1 is LGHDT and CDR2 is YNNKEL (reference sequence). The CDR3 loop is CASSLAGQGADGYTF. The CDR3 DNA sequence: TGTGCCAGCAGCCTTGCCGGACAGGGGGCTGATGGCTACACCTTC.

This clonotype was observed once. The chain couples TRBV10-1 to TRBJ2-7; TRBD2 aligns across 12 bases. CDR1 and CDR2 (germline): WNHNN, SYGVQD (reference sequence). This CDR3 is built from 13 residues. V gave up 2 bases and J gave up 13 bases; unmatched junction bases: 6. As DNA, the CDR3 is TGCGCCAGCAGTGAGGGACTAGCGGGAACCACATACTTC. This translates into CASSEGLAGTTYF.

The V call is TRBV29-1, the J call TRBJ1-3; no clear D gene. The germline V gene encodes CDR1 SQVTM and CDR2 ANQGSEA. V was trimmed by 4 bases and J by 3 bases, leaving 4 bases between them. The CDR3 has 11 amino acids. The CDR3 DNA follows: TGCAGCGTTGGGAATGGAAACACCATATATTTT. Translated, it gives CSVGNGNTIYF. The variable domain in full, completed from reference TRBV29-1 and TRBJ1-3, reads SAVISQKPSRDICQRGTSLTIQCQVDSQVTMMFWYRQQPGQSLTLIATANQGSEATYESGFVIDKFPISRPNLTFSTLTVSNMSPEDSSIYLCSVGNGNTIYFGEGSWLTVV.

Many counts were recorded for this clonotype. Here the CDR3 reads CASRVDSAPNQPQHF. CDR3 nucleotides: TGTGCCAGCAGGGTAGACAGTGCCCCCAATCAGCCCCAGCATTTT. V is TRBV2 and J is TRBJ1-5; TRBD1 might be the D (5 bases). The V gene lost 6 bases and the J gene lost 3 bases, with 15 bases spanning the gap. Germline CDR1 reads SNHLY; CDR2 reads FYNNEI. The CDR3 has 15 residues.

The chain couples TRBV7-9 to TRBJ2-7; D remains unclear. CDR3 length equals 13 residues. The V and J ends lost 5 bases and 5 bases respectively, with 13 bases between them. Germline V gene sequence: CDR1 SEHNR, CDR2 FQNEAQ (reference sequence). The DNA of the CDR3 is TGTGCCAGCAGCCCGCCCCTGGGCGACGAGCAGTACTTC. Protein: CASSPPLGDEQYF.

This clonotype was detected only a few times. V is TRBV27 and J is TRBJ2-1, with TRBD1 matching 8 bases. Germline CDR1 reads MNHEY; CDR2 reads SMNVEV (reference sequence). The CDR3 covers 15 residues. The ends lost 3 bases at V and 4 bases at J; junction bases unmatched: 5. CDR3 in DNA: TGTGCCAGCAGTTTCGGACAGGGTATATACAATGAGCAGTTCTTC. Amino acids: CASSFGQGIYNEQFF.

The V call is TRBV10-3, the J call TRBJ1-4, with unresolved D. Germline V gene lookup returns CDR1 ENHRY and CDR2 SYGVKD. Trimming shortened V by 0 bases and J by 4 bases, and 6 bases separated the two germline ends. This CDR3 region has 14 residues. This CDR3 is CAISESLGNEKLFF. The CDR3 coding sequence is TGTGCCATCAGTGAGTCCCTGGGTAATGAAAAACTGTTTTTT.

This chain links TRBV10-3 with TRBJ1-2; possibly TRBD1 for D (5 bases). Germline V gene data show CDR1 as ENHRY and CDR2 as SYGVKD. CDR3 size: 14 residues. Trimming removed 0 bases from V and 8 bases from J, with 13 bases in between. The CDR3, as DNA: TGTGCCATCAGTGAGTCGGGTTCTGGGGGAGGCTACACCTTC. Its translation is CAISESGSGGGYTF.

This clonotype was seen a handful of times. The J gene is TRBJ2-7, the V gene TRBV7-9; 8 nucleotides match TRBD1. Germline V gives CDR1 SEHNR, CDR2 FQNEAQ (reference sequence). V lost 5 bases to trimming and J lost 0 bases; unmatched junction nucleotides: 3. The CDR3 spans 14 residues. The CDR3: CASSRQGFSYEQYF. CDR3 nucleotides: TGTGCCAGCAGCCGACAGGGGTTCTCCTACGAGCAGTACTTC.

This chain links TRBV9 with TRBJ2-7; 9 bases fit TRBD1. Germline V gene lookup returns CDR1 SGDLS and CDR2 YYNGEE. After removal of 4 bases from V and 6 bases from J, the junction contained 17 bases not matched to a gene. This CDR3 spans 17 amino acids. The DNA of the CDR3 is TGTGCCAGCAGCCCCAGTGAGGGGACAGGGCGGCTGGGCGAGCAGTACTTC. Protein sequence: CASSPSEGTGRLGEQYF. Full variable domain (remainder filled in from reference TRBV9 and TRBJ2-7): DSGVTQTPKHLITATGQRVTLRCSPRSGDLSVYWYQQSLDQGLQFLIQYYNGEERAKGNILERFSAQQFPDLHSELNLSSLELGDSALYFCASSPSEGTGRLGEQYFGPGTRLTVT.

A few counts support this clonotype. The J gene is TRBJ2-7, the V gene TRBV6-5; 7 bases line up with TRBD2. Germline V gene data show CDR1 as MNHEY and CDR2 as SVGAGI. The junction had 6 bases not matched to a gene; V was cut back by 7 bases and J by 0 bases. This CDR3 spans 14 amino acids. The CDR3, as DNA: TGTGCCAGCACCTTCGGGGGGACCTCCTACGAGCAGTACTTC. Its protein is CASTFGGTSYEQYF.

The chain is built from TRBV24-1 and TRBJ2-1, with TRBD2 matching over 9 bases. This CDR3 has 19 amino acids. Germline trimming cut 2 bases from V and 3 bases from J; bases unmatched to any gene: 13. Germline V gene data show CDR1 as KGHDR and CDR2 as SFDVKD. In nucleotides, the CDR3 is TGTGCCACCAGTGATTCCCAGCCTTCAATAGCGGGAGTCTACAATGAGCAGTTCTTC. This sequence encodes CATSDSQPSIAGVYNEQFF.

J is TRBJ2-7 and V is TRBV27; no reliable D call. V lost 2 bases and J 2 bases, leaving 10 bases between the germline ends. The germline CDR1 and CDR2 sequences are MNHEY and SMNVEV (reference sequence). The length of the CDR3 is 14 residues. CDR3 coding DNA: TGTGCCAGCAGTTTAAGGAGTTTTACCTACGAGCAGTACTTC. It is translated as CASSLRSFTYEQYF.

This chain connects TRBV5-1 to TRBJ1-2; D is uncertain. The germline V gene encodes CDR1 SGHRS and CDR2 YFSETQ. CDR3 length equals 14 residues. V was trimmed by 1 base and J by 2 bases, leaving 9 bases between them. CDR3 sequence reads: CASSLQAQNYGYTF. The CDR3 nucleotides are TGCGCCAGCAGCTTGCAAGCCCAGAACTATGGCTACACCTTC.

The chain uses TRBV24-1 and TRBJ2-2, with D tentatively TRBD1 (6 bases). This CDR3 has 16 residues. Germline V lookup: CDR1 KGHDR, CDR2 SFDVKD. The V end lost 4 bases, the J end lost 7 bases, and 18 bases lay between the germline ends. CDR3 protein: CATSDPVRGRGGELFF. The CDR3 DNA sequence: TGTGCCACCAGTGACCCTGTCAGGGGACGTGGCGGGGAGCTGTTTTTT.

The CDR3, as DNA: TGTGCCAGCAGCTTAGCTAGCGGGGGGGCAGATACGCAGTATTTT. Translated, it gives CASSLASGGADTQYF. The chain employs TRBV7-2 and TRBJ2-3; TRBD2 aligns across 11 bases. There are 15 residues in the CDR3. The V gene end was trimmed by 0 bases and the J gene end by 4 bases; junction bases not matched to a gene: 0. Germline CDR1 and CDR2: SGHTA and FQGNSA.

The V gene is TRBV28, the J gene TRBJ2-7; unclear D gene. V was pared by 8 bases and J by 3 bases, with 11 bases between. CDR3 length equals 12 residues. Germline V gene lookup returns CDR1 MDHEN and CDR2 SYDVKM. The CDR3 sequence: CASGERDYEQYF. The CDR3 DNA is TGTGCCAGCGGCGAAAGGGACTACGAGCAGTACTTC.

The V call is TRBV4-1, the J call TRBJ1-2; D ambiguous. Trimming took 0 bases from V and 0 from J, leaving 11 bases between them. Germline CDR1 MGHRA, CDR2 YSYEKL. The CDR3 runs to 16 residues. This CDR3 reads CASSQERHLANYGYTF. CDR3 bases: TGCGCCAGCAGCCAAGAAAGGCACCTGGCTAACTATGGCTACACCTTC.

The rearrangement joins TRBV7-9 to TRBJ2-1; no firm D call. The DNA end lines up better with TRBJ2-7; the J call may be wrong. The CDR3 extends over 12 amino acids. Germline V CDR1 and CDR2: SEHNR, FQNEAQ (reference sequence). CDR3 sequence reads: CASRADAREQYF. In nucleotides, the CDR3 is TGTGCCAGCAGGGCTGACGCTCGAGAGCAGTACTTC.

The gene calls are TRBV19 and TRBJ2-3; 9 nucleotides match TRBD2. The CDR3 length is 18 residues. Germline values: CDR1 LNHDA, CDR2 SQIVND (reference sequence). The ends lost 3 bases at V and 2 bases at J; junction bases unmatched: 12. The CDR3 loop reads CASSIDLRAGGNTDTQYF. In nucleotides, the CDR3 is TGTGCCAGTAGTATCGATCTACGAGCGGGAGGAAACACAGATACGCAGTATTTT.